The 32 T cell receptor beta chains listed next were all sequenced from one sample in a study of CD8+CD57+ T cells in acquired aplastic anemia. Only patients with CD8+CD57+ cell expansion on flow cytometry were chosen for sequencing. Both TCR beta VDJ combination and CDR3 sequence profiling were carried out. Genomic DNA was the template for this profiling. In TCRdb, the reads were re-called with MiXCR into one record per CDR3 protein. The table lists 450,000 to 600,000 distinct CDR3 sequences, around 33% of them singletons. Sequenced input: sorted CD4+, CD8+, or CD8+CD57+ T cells (not recorded which) from PBMCs. The receptors come from a human donor with aplastic anemia.

V is TRBV15 and J is TRBJ1-1, with TRBD1 as a possible D gene (5 bases). CDR1 and CDR2 (germline): LNHNV, YYDKDF (reference sequence). The V and J ends lost 0 bases and 4 bases respectively, with 9 bases between them. The CDR3 runs 14 residues. The CDR3 bases are TGTGCCACCAGCAGAGAGGGGGAGGTCACTGAAGCTTTCTTT. It translates to CATSREGEVTEAFF.

This clonotype was recorded at least ten times. The chain uses TRBV20-1 and TRBJ1-5; D ambiguous. Trimming left V 1 base short and J 1 base short, with 11 bases between. Germline V gene lookup returns CDR1 DFQATT and CDR2 SNEGSKA (reference sequence). This CDR3 has 15 amino acids. This CDR3 is CSARGSGVSNQPQHF. CDR3 DNA: TGCAGTGCTAGAGGTTCGGGTGTCAGCAATCAGCCCCAGCATTTT.

The chain couples TRBV5-8 to TRBJ2-2; the D is unclear. The V end was cut by 1 base, the J end by 4 bases, with 11 bases between. Germline lookup yields CDR1 SGHTS and CDR2 YDEGEE. This CDR3 is 15 amino acids long. In DNA form, the CDR3 reads TGTGCCAGCAGCTTGCATTTAGCTCCCACCGGGGAGCTGTTTTTT. This sequence encodes CASSLHLAPTGELFF.

This clonotype was seen ten or more times. In DNA, the CDR3 is TGCAGCGTCGGTGGCGGTGGCGAGCAGTACTTC. Protein product: CSVGGGGEQYF. The chain employs TRBV29-1 and TRBJ2-7; D call uncertain. The V gene's germline CDR1 is SQVTM and CDR2 ANQGSEA. V was trimmed by 6 bases and J by 6 bases, leaving 12 bases between them. This CDR3 region has 11 residues.

With regard to this clonotype: The junction departs from germline at one end; a sequencing error may be responsible. The chain carries TRBV10-2 and TRBJ1-6, with TRBD1 matching 7 bases. The CDR3 has 14 residues. CDR1 and CDR2 (germline): WSHSY, SAAADI. Here the CDR3 DNA reads TGTGCCAGCCGTAGTTACAGGGGAAATTCACCCCTCCACTTT. Translated: CASRSYRGNSPLHF.

This clonotype was detected many times. The chain links TRBV7-9 to TRBJ1-2; D not resolved. The CDR3 contains 15 residues. V lost 1 base to trimming and J lost 8 bases, with 17 bases between them. The germline CDR1 and CDR2 sequences are SEHNR and FQNEAQ (reference sequence). CDR3 sequence (DNA): TGTGCCAGCAGCTTAGGAGGACGCCTCACCAGGGGCTACACCTTC. Protein product: CASSLGGRLTRGYTF.

As concerns this clonotype: This may be a read error: a much more frequent sequence differs by one nucleotide. This CDR3 fails to terminate in the conserved phenylalanine or tryptophan, so it likely reflects a read error. This chain uses TRBV7-3 with TRBJ1-2, with TRBD1 as a possible D gene (5 bases). Germline CDR1 and CDR2: SGHTA and FQGTGA. The CDR3 loop spans 14 amino acids. Trimming removed 5 bases from V and 5 bases from J, with 15 bases in between. DNA for the CDR3: TGTGCCAGCAGCCCTCAGGGTTCCGGGTATGGCTACACCTCC. As protein: CASSPQGSGYGYTS.

The table lists this clonotype with a few counts. A much more abundant neighbour one base away suggests this may be a read error. The genes are TRBV19 and TRBJ1-3; D call uncertain. This CDR3 is 15 amino acids long. The V and J ends lost 6 bases and 0 bases respectively, with 12 bases between them. The V gene's germline CDR1 is LNHDA and CDR2 SQIVND (reference sequence). CDR3 coding DNA: TGTGCCAGTAGGTTGGAGCTGAGCTCTGGAAACACCATATATTTT. Translation: CASRLELSSGNTIYF.

As for this clonotype: The missing conserved phenylalanine or tryptophan at the end of this CDR3 makes a read error likely. This chain connects TRBV20-1 to TRBJ1-1; a possible D gene is TRBD1 (5 bases). Trimming cost V 3 bases and J 5 bases, with 16 bases left between them. This CDR3 comprises 14 residues. Germline CDR1 reads DFQATT; CDR2 reads SNEGSKA (reference sequence). The CDR3 loop is CSASTGGFRTEAFS. CDR3 nucleotide sequence: TGCAGTGCTAGTACCGGGGGGTTTAGGACTGAAGCTTTCTCT.

This clonotype was counted ten times or more. This chain connects TRBV25-1 to TRBJ1-2; D not certain. The V end was cut by 3 bases, the J end by 6 bases, with 17 bases between. The CDR3 runs 15 residues. Germline V CDR1 and CDR2: MGHDK, SYGVNS. CDR3: CASSDPGLDTHGYTF. The CDR3 nucleotides read TGTGCCAGCAGTGACCCAGGCCTAGATACTCATGGCTACACCTTC.

This chain uses TRBV20-1 with TRBJ2-2; D gene uncertain. V gave up 3 bases and J gave up 0 bases, with 11 bases separating them. This CDR3 comprises 15 residues. Germline V gives CDR1 DFQATT, CDR2 SNEGSKA (reference sequence). CDR3: CSARVRNSNTGELFF. For the CDR3, the DNA is TGCAGTGCTAGGGTCAGGAACTCGAACACCGGGGAGCTGTTTTTT.

This clonotype was counted ten times or more. V usage is TRBV13 and J usage is TRBJ1-2; 8 nucleotides agree with TRBD1. J lost 2 bases, V lost 5 bases, and 7 bases had no gene match. The CDR3 runs to 15 residues. Germline assignment: CDR1 PRHDT and CDR2 FYEKMQ (reference sequence). In DNA form, the CDR3 reads TGTGCCAGCAGCCGCCGGACAGGGCCGAACTATGGCTACACCTTC. It yields the protein CASSRRTGPNYGYTF.

This clonotype occurred a few times. The V gene is TRBV5-1, the J gene TRBJ2-3; 8 positions agree with TRBD2. From germline, CDR1 is SGHRS and CDR2 YFSETQ. The V gene end was trimmed by 4 bases and the J gene end by 3 bases; junction bases not matched to a gene: 10. The CDR3 is 16 amino acids. CDR3 DNA: TGCGCCAGCAGCGATCGGGCGGGGGGAGGAACAGATACGCAGTATTTT. Translated, it gives CASSDRAGGGTDTQYF.

This clonotype was seen repeatedly, ten times or more. V gene TRBV2 combines with J gene TRBJ2-7; D is undetermined. CDR3 length: 15 residues. Trimming stripped 7 bases from V and 6 bases from J, with 22 bases between. The germline CDR1 and CDR2 sequences are SNHLY and FYNNEI. For the CDR3, the DNA is TGTGCCAGCACCATCATCGTGGGGTCGCTCTCCGAGCAGTACTTC. It yields the protein CASTIIVGSLSEQYF.

This clonotype was picked up many times. J is TRBJ1-3 and V is TRBV29-1; weak D call: TRBD1 (6 bases). Trimming took 4 bases from V and 1 from J, leaving 17 bases between them. Germline V lookup: CDR1 SQVTM, CDR2 ANQGSEA. CDR3 length equals 16 residues. DNA of the CDR3: TGCAGCGTTGGGACAGTGGGATTCGGGTCTGGAAACACCATATATTTT. This translates into CSVGTVGFGSGNTIYF.

This clonotype was observed once. The chain carries TRBV19 and TRBJ1-2; 7 bases are a match to TRBD1. Unmatched junction bases numbered 9, after V lost 6 bases and J lost 2 bases. This CDR3 comprises 15 residues. CDR1 and CDR2 from the germline V gene are LNHDA and SQIVND (reference sequence). The CDR3 region is CASSFRGQTNYGYTF. The CDR3 nucleotides read TGTGCCAGTAGCTTCAGGGGACAGACGAACTATGGCTACACCTTC.

With respect to this clonotype: Just one base apart from a much larger clone, this may be a read error. V is TRBV2 and J is TRBJ2-5; D tentatively reads TRBD1 or TRBD2 (5 bases each). The germline CDR1 and CDR2 sequences are SNHLY and FYNNEI. The CDR3 is made up of 14 amino acids. The CDR3 region has the DNA TGTACCAGCAGTGACCCTGGGGGTGGTCAGACCCAGTACTTC. Translation gives CTSSDPGGGQTQYF. The full variable domain, completed using reference TRBV2 and TRBJ2-5, is EPEVTQTPSHQVTQMGQEVILRCVPISNHLYFYWYRQILGQKVEFLVSFYNNEISEKSEIFDDQFSVERPDGSNFTLKIRSTKLEDSAMYFCTSSDPGGGQTQYFGPGTRLLVL.

This clonotype was counted at least ten times. V usage is TRBV19 and J usage is TRBJ1-5; no definite D call. V lost 10 bases to trimming and J lost 0 bases, with 7 bases between them. Germline V gives CDR1 LNHDA, CDR2 SQIVND (reference sequence). The length of the CDR3 is 12 residues. The CDR3 sequence: CATEDSNQPQHF. The CDR3 region has the DNA TGTGCCACAGAAGATAGCAATCAGCCCCAGCATTTT.

V gene TRBV15 combines with J gene TRBJ2-7, with TRBD1 matching 7 bases. This CDR3 spans 14 amino acids. Germline trimming cut 0 bases from V and 4 bases from J; bases unmatched to any gene: 3. Germline CDR1 reads LNHNV; CDR2 reads YYDKDF (reference sequence). CDR3 amino acids: CATSRDTGEYEQYF. CDR3 nucleotide sequence: TGTGCCACCAGCAGAGATACAGGGGAATACGAGCAGTACTTC.

V and J are TRBV20-1 and TRBJ1-2; TRBD1 matches 7 bases. After removal of 5 bases from V and 8 bases from J, the junction contained 11 bases not matched to a gene. This CDR3 is built from 13 residues. Germline loops: CDR1 DFQATT, CDR2 SNEGSKA (reference sequence). The CDR3 spells CSADGRGLNGYTF. The CDR3, as DNA: TGCAGTGCTGACGGGAGGGGGCTTAACGGCTACACCTTC.

This chain connects TRBV7-4 to TRBJ2-3; D remains unclear. Germline CDR1 reads SGHVT; CDR2 reads SQSDAQ. This CDR3 contains 16 residues. The V and J ends lost 2 bases and 2 bases respectively, with 14 bases between them. Here the CDR3 reads CASSLWADTPTDTQYF. The CDR3 coding sequence is TGTGCCAGCAGCTTATGGGCTGATACCCCCACAGATACGCAGTATTTT.

In regard to this clonotype: As the CDR3 is not closed by the conserved phenylalanine or tryptophan, this likely results from a read error. J is TRBJ2-7 and V is TRBV9; 9 bases fit TRBD1. The V gene's germline CDR1 is SGDLS and CDR2 YYNGEE. V lost 0 bases, J lost 2 bases, and 6 bases stayed unmatched. The CDR3 consists of 16 residues. The CDR3 DNA reads as TGTGCCAGCAGCGTAGCTGACAGGGGGTCAACCTACGAGCAGTACCTC. It codes for CASSVADRGSTYEQYL.

The chain recombines TRBV19 with TRBJ2-7; 12 nucleotides line up with TRBD2. The V gene end was trimmed by 5 bases and the J gene end by 4 bases; junction bases not matched to a gene: 3. The CDR3 loop spans 14 amino acids. Germline loops: CDR1 LNHDA, CDR2 SQIVND (reference sequence). The CDR3 nucleotides read TGTGCCAGTAGTGAGACTAGCGGGAGTTACGAGCAGTACTTC. Its translation: CASSETSGSYEQYF.

This clonotype showed up many times. V gene TRBV2 combines with J gene TRBJ2-5; the D gene is possibly TRBD2 (6 bases). Trimming removed 7 bases from V and 0 bases from J, with 6 bases in between. This CDR3 is built from 12 residues. Germline CDR1 SNHLY, CDR2 FYNNEI. This CDR3 reads CASTSDQETQYF. CDR3 nucleotide sequence: TGTGCCAGCACTAGCGACCAAGAGACCCAGTACTTC.

V is TRBV19 and J is TRBJ1-4, with unresolved D. Trimming took 2 bases from V and 3 from J, leaving 10 bases between them. Germline V gives CDR1 LNHDA, CDR2 SQIVND (reference sequence). This CDR3 has 15 residues. CDR3 sequence (DNA): TGTGCCAGTAGTATAAAGGGAGGATCTAATGAAAAACTGTTTTTT. This gives the protein CASSIKGGSNEKLFF.

The DNA of the CDR3 is TGTGCCAGCAGCGGGGACAGGGGGGGGCAGCAGTACTTC. This sequence encodes CASSGDRGGQQYF. This chain joins TRBV11-3 and TRBJ2-7; 11 bases are a match to TRBD1. The CDR3 extends over 13 amino acids. Germline CDR1 SGHNT, CDR2 YENEEA. With 5 bases clipped from V and 8 bases from J, the junction kept 5 bases outside the gene matches.

J is TRBJ1-6 and V is TRBV20-1; no clear D gene. Per the germline V gene, CDR1 is DFQATT and CDR2 is SNEGSKA (reference sequence). There are 13 residues in the CDR3. With 0 bases removed from V and 7 bases from J, the gap between germline ends came to 7 bases. The CDR3: CSAREVVNSPLHF. The CDR3 DNA is TGCAGTGCTAGAGAGGTAGTGAATTCACCCCTCCACTTT.

The genes are TRBV11-2 and TRBJ1-5; D is perhaps TRBD1 (6 bases). CDR3 size: 14 residues. Deletions cut 6 bases from V and 7 bases from J, with 16 bases between. The V gene's germline CDR1 is SGHAT and CDR2 FQNNGV. CDR3 DNA sequence: TGTGCCAGCAGGCACCAGGGGTCCGGACAGCCCCAGCATTTT. Translating gives CASRHQGSGQPQHF.

This clonotype has at least ten counts. The chain couples TRBV10-3 to TRBJ2-3; no firm D call. Between the trimmed V and J ends, which lost 11 bases and 6 bases, there was a span of 12 bases. Germline V lookup: CDR1 ENHRY, CDR2 SYGVKD. This CDR3 spans 11 amino acids. The CDR3 spells CAALIRDTQYF. CDR3 sequence (DNA): TGTGCCGCCCTTATACGGGATACGCAGTATTTT.

In its sample, this clonotype was seen many times. V gene TRBV9 combines with J gene TRBJ1-1; no clear D. Trimming stripped 0 bases from V and 0 bases from J, with 6 bases between. CDR1 and CDR2 (germline): SGDLS, YYNGEE. The CDR3 length is 14 residues. The CDR3 DNA reads as TGTGCCAGCAGCGTAGGAGACATGAACACTGAAGCTTTCTTT. It specifies CASSVGDMNTEAFF.

This clonotype turned up a few times. This rearrangement joins TRBV4-3 to TRBJ2-5; D uncertain. CDR1 is LGHNA and CDR2 is YSLEER in the germline V gene. The CDR3 sequence is 14 residues long. V dropped 0 bases and J dropped 5 bases, with 10 bases sitting between them. CDR3 amino acids: CASSQDTGSETQYF. DNA of the CDR3: TGCGCCAGCAGCCAAGATACCGGGTCGGAGACCCAGTACTTC.

The chain has TRBV7-2 and TRBJ1-2, with D hard to call. This CDR3 has 14 amino acids. V was clipped by 1 base and J by 8 bases, with 14 bases between them. Germline V gene sequence: CDR1 SGHTA, CDR2 FQGNSA. The chain's CDR3 is CASSLGQESGGYTF. DNA for the CDR3: TGTGCCAGCAGCTTAGGGCAGGAGTCGGGGGGCTACACCTTC.